A selection of T cell receptor beta chains follows, all from one sample in a study of blood T cell repertoires in COVID-19. Libraries were prepared by immunoSEQ multiplex PCR; TCRdb keeps only in-frame clonotypes and omits some of them. The sample includes 150,000 to 200,000 clones, around nine tenths of them seen just once. Sequencing input: peripheral blood. The receptors here all came from a man between 18 and 29 years old with active or convalescent COVID-19. CDR3s include the opening cysteine and the closing phenylalanine or tryptophan. Each record gives: D gene, J gene, CDR3 length, V gene, clone size, CDR3 protein, CDR3 DNA. A D gene is named only where the DNA matches it firmly. Some rows have no size entry. The others give once, few or many, or a class for an expanded clone.

>NA|TRBJ1-5|17|TRBV28|NA
CASSPGGEGYSNQPQHF
TGTGCCAGCAGTCCCGGGGGGGAGGGATATAGCAATCAGCCCCAGCATTTT
>NA|TRBJ2-3|15|TRBV7-9|NA
CASSLKGDMLDTQYF
TGTGCCAGCAGCTTAAAGGGGGATATGTTGGATACGCAGTATTTT
>NA|TRBJ1-1|16|TRBV4-3|NA
CASSHFRVLGNTEAFF
TGCGCCAGCAGCCATTTCCGCGTTCTTGGGAACACTGAAGCTTTCTTT
>NA|TRBJ1-2|13|TRBV4-1|NA
CASSQEPGDGYTF
TGCGCCAGCAGCCAAGAGCCAGGGGATGGCTACACCTTC
>NA|TRBJ2-1|19|TRBV21-1|NA
CATPGAGASCCEHYNEQFF
TGTGCCACCCCAGGGGCGGGAGCGTCCTGTTGTGAGCACTACAATGAGCAGTTCTTC
>NA|TRBJ1-4|14|TRBV29-1|NA
CSVELGQGMGKLFF
TGCAGCGTTGAGTTGGGGCAGGGGATGGGGAAACTGTTTTTT
>TRBD1|TRBJ1-5|14|TRBV5-1|once
CASSPGGVNQPQHF
TGCGCCAGCAGTCCAGGGGGAGTCAATCAGCCCCAGCATTTT
>TRBD1|TRBJ2-1|15|TRBV19|NA
CASSPRQGNGDEQFF
TGTGCCAGTAGTCCGCGACAGGGTAATGGCGATGAGCAGTTCTTC
>TRBD1|TRBJ1-2|13|TRBV19|NA
CASQVGQNYGYTF
TGTGCCAGTCAAGTGGGACAGAACTATGGCTACACCTTC
>TRBD1|TRBJ2-1|14|TRBV7-3|NA
CASSPGQGAREQFF
TGTGCCAGCAGCCCGGGACAGGGGGCCCGTGAGCAGTTCTTC
>NA|TRBJ1-1|13|TRBV19|NA
CASSNRGNTEAFF
TGTGCCAGTAGTAACCGGGGGAACACTGAAGCTTTCTTT
>NA|TRBJ2-2|15|TRBV5-6|NA
CASSLRQINTGELFF
TGTGCCAGCAGCTTGCGCCAGATTAACACCGGGGAGCTGTTTTTT